This T cell receptor (beta chain) was sequenced in a study of blood T cell repertoires in COVID-19. Original processing methods: It was from reference gene primer amplification that nucleated cell counts were estimated. The table came from immunoSEQ multiplex PCR; TCRdb's copy has only in-frame clones and leaves some out. D and trimming come from the DNA, and the V and J calls and clone size come from that table. The sample yields around 200,000 clones, 75% to 90% seen once. The CDR3 covers 16 residues. CDR1 is SGDLS and CDR2 is YYNGEE in the germline V gene. The V segment lost 0 bases and the J segment 2 bases; nucleotides outside the gene matches: 4. Among Cohort 3 donors, those recovered had two negative PCRs, clearance, or symptom resolution.

Sequenced input: PBMCs or T cells enriched from blood (not recorded which). The sequence derives from a man younger than 40 who had recovered from COVID-19. The gene calls are TRBV9 and TRBJ1-3; the match to TRBD1 covers 8 bases. The CDR3 loop reads CASSVAQGGAGNTIYF. The CDR3, as DNA: TGTGCCAGCAGCGTAGCACAGGGGGGAGCTGGAAACACCATATATTTT.